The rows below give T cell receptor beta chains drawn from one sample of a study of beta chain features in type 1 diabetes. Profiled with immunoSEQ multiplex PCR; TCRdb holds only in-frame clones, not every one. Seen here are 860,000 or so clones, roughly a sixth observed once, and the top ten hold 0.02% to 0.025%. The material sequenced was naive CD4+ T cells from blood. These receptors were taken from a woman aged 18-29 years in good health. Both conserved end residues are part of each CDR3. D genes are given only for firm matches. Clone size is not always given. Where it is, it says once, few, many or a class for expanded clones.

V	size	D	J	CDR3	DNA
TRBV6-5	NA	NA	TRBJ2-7	CASSKHPQSSYEQYF	TGTGCCAGCAGTAAACATCCCCAGAGCTCCTACGAGCAGTACTTC
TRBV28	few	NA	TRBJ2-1	CASNRLGSSYNEQFF	TGTGCCAGCAATCGATTAGGTAGCTCCTACAATGAGCAGTTCTTC
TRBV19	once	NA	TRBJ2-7	CASSSPYEQYF	TGTGCCAGTAGTAGCCCCTACGAGCAGTACTTC
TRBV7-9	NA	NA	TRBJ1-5	CASSLAIGTPSQPQHF	TGTGCCAGCAGCTTAGCTATCGGGACACCGAGCCAGCCCCAGCATTTT
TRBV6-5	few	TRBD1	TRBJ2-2	CASSYGQGRTGELFF	TGTGCCAGCAGCTACGGACAGGGGCGCACCGGGGAGCTGTTTTTT
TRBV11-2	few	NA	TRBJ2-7	CASSLVPTTGGQYF	TGTGCCAGCAGCTTAGTTCCGACTACCGGAGGGCAGTACTTC
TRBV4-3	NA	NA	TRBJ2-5	CASSRRKEDTQYF	TGCGCCAGCAGCCGCCGAAAGGAAGATACCCAGTACTTC
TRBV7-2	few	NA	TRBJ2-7	CASSKTATYEQYF	TGTGCCAGCAGTAAAACTGCTACCTACGAGCAGTACTTC
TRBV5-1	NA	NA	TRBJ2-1	CASSRLGGYNEQFF	TGCGCCAGCAGCCGGCTAGGGGGTTACAATGAGCAGTTCTTC
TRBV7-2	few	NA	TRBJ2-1	CASSWGDRYNEQFF	TGTGCCAGCAGCTGGGGGGACCGATACAATGAGCAGTTCTTC
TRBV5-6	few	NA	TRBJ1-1	CASSLRFGSKVGNTEAFF	TGTGCCAGCAGCCTGAGGTTCGGGTCCAAAGTCGGGAACACTGAAGCTTTCTTT
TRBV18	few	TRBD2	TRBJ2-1	CASSAGLAGHNEQFF	TGTGCCAGCTCAGCCGGACTAGCGGGTCACAATGAGCAGTTCTTC
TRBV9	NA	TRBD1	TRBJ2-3	CASSARIGQGSDTQYF	TGTGCCAGCAGCGCAAGGATAGGACAGGGGTCAGATACGCAGTATTTT
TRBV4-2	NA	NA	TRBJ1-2	CASSQDLGQGNYGYTF	TGTGCCAGCAGCCAAGATTTGGGACAAGGGAACTATGGCTACACCTTC
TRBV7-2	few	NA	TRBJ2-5	CASSLGPETQYF	TGTGCCAGCAGCCTAGGCCCAGAGACCCAGTACTTC
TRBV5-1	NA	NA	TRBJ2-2	CASSRIAQNTGELFF	TGCGCCAGCAGCAGAATTGCTCAAAACACCGGGGAGCTGTTTTTT